The 20 T cell receptor beta chains below were found in one sample sequenced in a study of blood T cell repertoires in COVID-19. Generated by immunoSEQ multiplex PCR, the TCRdb table keeps only in-frame clones and is missing some. The sample shows roughly 250,000 clones, 88% of them seen only once. The sample was PBMCs or T cells enriched from blood (not recorded which). Receptor source: a woman between 50 and 59 years old who had recovered from COVID-19.

The gene calls are TRBV30 and TRBJ1-1; no definite D call. Germline V lookup: CDR1 GTSNPN, CDR2 SVGIG (reference sequence). The CDR3 contains 13 residues. V gave up 3 bases and J gave up 6 bases, with 14 bases separating them. The CDR3 bases are TGTGCCTGGAGCTCGGAGATTATGGCTGAAGCTTTCTTT. Protein: CAWSSEIMAEAFF.

The rearrangement links TRBV7-2 to TRBJ1-6; D not certain. Per germline, CDR1 SGHTA and CDR2 FQGNSA. This CDR3 region has 14 residues. Deletions cut 1 base from V and 4 bases from J, with 5 bases between. The CDR3 DNA follows: TGTGCCAGCAGCTTAGTTCCGTATAATTCACCCCTCCACTTT. It yields the protein CASSLVPYNSPLHF.

V is TRBV27 and J is TRBJ1-4, with no clear D. CDR1 and CDR2 (germline): MNHEY, SMNVEV (reference sequence). The V end was cut by 5 bases, the J end by 10 bases, with 14 bases between. The CDR3 covers 13 residues. CDR3 DNA sequence: TGTGCCAGCAGTCCAGACTTCGAGGGAAAACTGTTTTTT. The encoded protein is CASSPDFEGKLFF.

The genes are TRBV4-2 and TRBJ2-6; 8 bases align to TRBD1. From germline, CDR1 is LGHNA and CDR2 YNFKEQ. After removal of 0 bases from V and 0 bases from J, the junction contained 10 bases not matched to a gene. The CDR3 consists of 20 residues. As DNA, the CDR3 is TGTGCCAGCAGCCAAGATCGGTGGACAGGGAGTAGCTCTGGGGCCAACGTCCTGACTTTC. It codes for CASSQDRWTGSSSGANVLTF.

The V and J genes are TRBV7-9 and TRBJ1-2, with TRBD1 identical over 7 bases. The CDR3 consists of 13 residues. V lost 5 bases and J lost 4; bases outside the gene matches: 4. Germline assignment: CDR1 SEHNR and CDR2 FQNEAQ (reference sequence). Written as DNA, the CDR3 is TGTGCCAGCAGCCGTCGGGACAGCTATGGCTACACCTTC. Translating gives CASSRRDSYGYTF.

The chain uses TRBV6-2 or TRBV6-3 and TRBJ2-5; TRBD1 is a possible D gene (5 bases). The CDR3 totals 11 residues. Trimming stripped 2 bases from V and 11 bases from J, with 9 bases between. Germline lookup yields CDR1 MNHEY and CDR2 SVGEGT. CDR3 loop: CASSYRGKQYF. CDR3 sequence (DNA): TGTGCCAGCAGTTACAGGGGAAAACAGTACTTC.

This chain connects TRBV4-1 to TRBJ2-1; 7 bases line up with TRBD2. The CDR3 has 15 residues. In germline, CDR1 is MGHRA, CDR2 YSYEKL. The V gene end was trimmed by 3 bases and the J gene end by 8 bases; junction bases not matched to a gene: 10. The CDR3 region has the DNA TGCGCCAGCAGCCAGTCGGGAGGCACCTTCTATGAGCAGTTCTTC. Translating gives CASSQSGGTFYEQFF.

V and J are TRBV19 and TRBJ2-5; 13 nucleotides line up with TRBD2. The CDR3 totals 17 residues. V shed 4 bases, J shed 3 bases, and the junction held 8 bases outside the gene matches. Germline CDR1 LNHDA, CDR2 SQIVND (reference sequence). The CDR3 loop is CASSNPLGTSGKETQYF. The CDR3 nucleotides read TGTGCCAGTAGTAATCCGCTCGGGACTAGCGGGAAAGAGACCCAGTACTTC. The variable domain in full, completed from reference TRBV19 and TRBJ2-5, reads DGGITQSPKYLFRKEGQNVTLSCEQNLNHDAMYWYRQDPGQGLRLIYYSQIVNDFQKGDIAEGYSVSREKKESFPLTVTSAQKNPTAFYLCASSNPLGTSGKETQYFGPGTRLLVL.

The chain joins TRBV18 to TRBJ1-1; D perhaps matches TRBD1 (5 bases). Looked up from germline, CDR1 is KGHSH and CDR2 is LQKENI. CDR3 size: 16 residues. Trimming shortened V by 5 bases and J by 1 base, and 17 bases separated the two germline ends. The DNA for the CDR3 is TGTGCCAGCTCATATCTACAGGTCGCGAAGAACACTGAAGCTTTCTTT. Its translation: CASSYLQVAKNTEAFF.

The genes are TRBV5-5 and TRBJ2-5, with 8 bases identical to TRBD1. CDR1 and CDR2 from the germline V gene are SGHKS and YYEKEE (reference sequence). CDR3 length: 16 amino acids. J lost 5 bases, V lost 7 bases, and 16 bases had no gene match. Here the CDR3 reads CASSKPDRDFGETQYF. CDR3 nucleotides: TGTGCCAGCTCGAAGCCGGACAGGGATTTCGGGGAGACCCAGTACTTC.

The chain carries TRBV2 and TRBJ2-1; a possible D gene is TRBD2 (5 bases). CDR1 SNHLY and CDR2 FYNNEI come from the germline V gene. The CDR3 covers 13 residues. With 4 bases removed from V and 3 bases from J, the gap between germline ends came to 7 bases. The CDR3 sequence is CASSASGYNEQFF. The CDR3 DNA reads TGTGCCAGCAGTGCGAGCGGCTACAATGAGCAGTTCTTC.

This clone was seen just once. The V and J genes are TRBV15 and TRBJ2-1; D is unclear. Germline V gives CDR1 LNHNV, CDR2 YYDKDF (reference sequence). The V end lost 1 base, the J end lost 13 bases, and 14 bases lay between the germline ends. CDR3 length: 13 residues. This chain's CDR3 is CATSRGTDFEQFF. The DNA of the CDR3 is TGTGCCACCAGCAGAGGAACCGACTTCGAACAGTTCTTC.

This clone was detected only once. This chain links TRBV6-6 with TRBJ1-2; TRBD1 agrees at 9 bases. CDR3 length equals 14 residues. The trim removed 8 bases at V and 2 bases at J, leaving 6 bases unmatched. Germline lookup yields CDR1 MNHNY and CDR2 SVGAGI (reference sequence). CDR3 bases: TGTGCCAGCCTTGGGACAGGGAAAAACTATGGCTACACCTTC. This translates into CASLGTGKNYGYTF.

The CDR3 nucleotides are TGTGCCAGCAGCCTCTGGGACACAACCTATGGCTACACCTTC. Encoded protein: CASSLWDTTYGYTF. The rearrangement joins TRBV9 to TRBJ1-2; perhaps TRBD1 as D (6 bases). The V gene's germline CDR1 is SGDLS and CDR2 YYNGEE. This CDR3 is 14 amino acids long. V dropped 4 bases and J dropped 4 bases, with 14 bases sitting between them.

The chain employs TRBV6-2 or TRBV6-3 and TRBJ1-1; D gene ambiguous. Germline CDR1 MNHEY, CDR2 SVGEGT. V dropped 4 bases and J dropped 11 bases, with 14 bases sitting between them. The CDR3 spans 12 residues. In nucleotides, the CDR3 is TGTGCCAGCAGTTGGGGAGGCTCGGCGGCTTTCTTT. Translation: CASSWGGSAAFF.

The genes are TRBV27 and TRBJ2-2; possibly TRBD2 for D (5 bases). The CDR3 sequence is 14 residues long. CDR1 MNHEY and CDR2 SMNVEV come from the germline V gene (reference sequence). The ends were cut back, 3 bases at V and 5 bases at J, with 10 bases in the middle. The CDR3 is CASSFTRETGELFF. As DNA, the CDR3 is TGTGCCAGCAGTTTCACCCGGGAAACCGGGGAGCTGTTTTTT.

This chain uses TRBV5-1 with TRBJ2-5, with 7 nucleotides matching TRBD2. This CDR3 spans 14 amino acids. Germline trimming cut 4 bases from V and 3 bases from J; bases unmatched to any gene: 6. Per the germline V gene, CDR1 is SGHRS and CDR2 is YFSETQ. The CDR3 coding sequence is TGCGCCAGCAGCCTCCGAACTAGCGAAGAGACCCAGTACTTC. Protein product: CASSLRTSEETQYF.

The gene calls are TRBV29-1 and TRBJ2-2, with 9 bases lining up with TRBD1. The CDR3 extends over 14 amino acids. J was trimmed by 4 bases and V by 4 bases; bases with no gene match: 4. Germline V CDR1 and CDR2: SQVTM, ANQGSEA. The CDR3 DNA reads as TGCAGCGTTGTCGGACAGGGGTTCACCGGGGAGCTGTTTTTT. It is translated as CSVVGQGFTGELFF.

The V call is TRBV5-1, the J call TRBJ1-3, with a possible D match to TRBD1 (5 bases). This CDR3 contains 15 residues. V lost 0 bases and J 2 bases, leaving 9 bases between the germline ends. The germline gives CDR1 SGHRS, CDR2 YFSETQ. This CDR3 is CASSLGQNAGNTIYF. The DNA of the CDR3 is TGCGCCAGCAGCTTGGGACAGAACGCTGGAAACACCATATATTTT.

The chain links TRBV27 to TRBJ1-1; TRBD1 is a possible D gene (5 bases). Trimming pared 5 bases from V and 0 bases from J, leaving 13 bases between. The length of the CDR3 is 15 residues. Germline CDR1 and CDR2: MNHEY and SMNVEV (reference sequence). The CDR3 protein is CASSLDRAMNTEAFF. The CDR3 region has the DNA TGTGCCAGCAGTCTCGACAGAGCGATGAACACTGAAGCTTTCTTT.